Included here is one T cell receptor (beta chain) sequence, with context. Its antigen is not known. This record comes from a study of cytomegalovirus exposure and HLA in healthy donors. The study, taken as a whole, reports: In vitro, three CMV-associated chains proved specific for CMV antigens. Some public TCRs appeared in many individuals, while most sequences were rare.

Profiling relied on immunoSEQ multiplex PCR, and the TCRdb table lists in-frame clones only, not all of them. The repertoire holds 150,000 to 200,000 clones, with 84% as singletons. The V gene lost 3 bases and the J gene lost 0 bases, with 10 bases spanning the gap. Germline CDR1 SGDLS, CDR2 YYNGEE. This CDR3 comprises 14 residues. The chain couples TRBV9 to TRBJ2-7, with D perhaps matching TRBD1 (5 bases). This TCR was sampled from a man younger than 30 in good health and CMV-seropositive. What was sequenced was PBMCs. The CDR3 loop is CASSGGLSSYEQYF. The CDR3 DNA sequence: TGTGCCAGCAGCGGGGGCCTCAGCTCCTACGAGCAGTACTTC.